The sample holds a few counts of the clone carrying this TCR beta chain. This sample includes further DNA sequences coding for the same CDR3. Recruitment covered about 25 US areas and drew participants whose ages spanned about 18 to 100 years. Recovery meant two consecutive negative NP/OP PCR tests, professional clearance, or resolved symptoms. The sample comes from a study of blood T cell repertoires in COVID-19. The V gene end was trimmed by 9 bases and the J gene end by 1 base; junction bases not matched to a gene: 2. The CDR3 extends over 13 amino acids. The germline gives CDR1 LNHDA, CDR2 SQIVND (reference sequence). Per the study methods: Nucleated cell counts were estimated from reference gene primer amplification. Sequenced by immunoSEQ multiplex PCR; TCRdb stores in-frame clones only, minus some. V and J calls and clone size are as listed in that table; D and trimming were resolved from the DNA. This table holds approximately 300,000 clones, roughly 85% found once.

The specimen sequenced was PBMCs or T cells enriched from blood (not recorded which). The sequence derives from a woman aged 30 to 39 who had recovered from COVID-19. The chain carries TRBV19 and TRBJ2-3; 9 bases match TRBD2. CDR3 in DNA: TGTGCCAGCCGGACTAGCGGCACAGATACGCAGTATTTT. Its protein product is CASRTSGTDTQYF.